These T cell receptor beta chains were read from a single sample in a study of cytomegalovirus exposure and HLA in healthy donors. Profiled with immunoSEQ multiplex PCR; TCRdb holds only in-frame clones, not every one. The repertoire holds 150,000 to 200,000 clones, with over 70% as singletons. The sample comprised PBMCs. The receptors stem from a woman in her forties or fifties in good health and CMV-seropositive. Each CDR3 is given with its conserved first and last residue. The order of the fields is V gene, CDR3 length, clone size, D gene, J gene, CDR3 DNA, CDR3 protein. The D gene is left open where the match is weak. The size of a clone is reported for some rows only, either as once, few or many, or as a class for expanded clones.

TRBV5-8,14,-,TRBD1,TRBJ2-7,TGTGCCAGCAGCTTGGGACAGGGGGCGGCCGAGCAGTACTTC,CASSLGQGAAEQYF
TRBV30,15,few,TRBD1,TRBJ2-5,TGTGCCTGGACCTATGGGACAGCGACAGGGGAGACCCAGTACTTC,CAWTYGTATGETQYF
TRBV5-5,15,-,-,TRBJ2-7,TGTGCCAGCAGCTCATACAGGGTTATGAGCGACGAGCAGTACTTC,CASSSYRVMSDEQYF
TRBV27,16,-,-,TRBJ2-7,TGTGCCAGCCCCCCTTGTGAGGCAGGGGTTTTGTGGGAGCAGTACTTC,CASPPCEAGVLWEQYF
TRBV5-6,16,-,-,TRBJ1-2,TGTGCCAGCAGCCGATTGGCGGGGGGGAAGGTTGATGGCTACACCTTC,CASSRLAGGKVDGYTF
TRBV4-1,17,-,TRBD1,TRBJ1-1,TGCGCCAGCAGCCAAGTAGACAGGGAGTCTCTGAACACTGAAGCTTTCTTT,CASSQVDRESLNTEAFF
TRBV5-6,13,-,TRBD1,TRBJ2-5,TGTGCCAGCAGACGGGACAGTAAAGAGACCCAGTACTTC,CASRRDSKETQYF
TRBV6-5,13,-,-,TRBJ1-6,TGTGCCAGCAGTGGACGGGGTAATTCACCCCTCCACTTT,CASSGRGNSPLHF
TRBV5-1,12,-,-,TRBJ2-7,TGCGCCAGCAGCCGATCGGGGGAGGAGCAGTACTTC,CASSRSGEEQYF
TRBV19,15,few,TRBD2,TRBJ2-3,TGTGCCAGTAGTATCGGGGAGGGATCCACAGATACGCAGTATTTT,CASSIGEGSTDTQYF
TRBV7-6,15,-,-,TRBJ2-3,TGTGCCAGCAGCTTAGACCAGACACCTCGTGATACGCAGTATTTT,CASSLDQTPRDTQYF
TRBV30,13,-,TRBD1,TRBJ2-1,TGTGCCTCCGACAGGGCCTCCTACAATGAGCAGTTCTTC,CASDRASYNEQFF
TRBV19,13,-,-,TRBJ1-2,TGTGCCAGTAGTATAGGAGGGATTGATGGCTACACCTTC,CASSIGGIDGYTF
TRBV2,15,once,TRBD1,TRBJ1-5,TGTGCCAGCAGTAGGGACAGCTATAGCAATCAGCCCCAGCATTTT,CASSRDSYSNQPQHF
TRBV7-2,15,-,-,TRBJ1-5,TGTGCCAGCAGCTTAAATCGGGGGGACAATCAGCCCCAGCATTTT,CASSLNRGDNQPQHF
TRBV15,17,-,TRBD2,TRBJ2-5,TGTGCCACCGGACCGGGACTAGCGGGGGGCTACCAAGAGACCCAGTACTTC,CATGPGLAGGYQETQYF
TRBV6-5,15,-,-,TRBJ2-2,TGTGCCAGCAGTTACTCGAGGGCGGGGACCGGGGAGCTGTTTTTT,CASSYSRAGTGELFF
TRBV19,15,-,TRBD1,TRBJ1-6,TGTGCCAGTAGTATAGGAGGGACAGATAATTCACCCCTCCACTTT,CASSIGGTDNSPLHF
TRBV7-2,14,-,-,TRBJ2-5,TGTGCCAGCAGCTTAGGGGCTTTTGACGAGACCCAGTACTTC,CASSLGAFDETQYF
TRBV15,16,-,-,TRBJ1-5,TGTGCCACCAGCCCAGAAGCAGGGTTTGGGCCGCAGCCCCAGCATTTT,CATSPEAGFGPQPQHF
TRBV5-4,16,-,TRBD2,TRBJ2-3,TGTGCCAGCAGCTCGGGGGGACGTCGAGGGACGGATACGCAGTATTTT,CASSSGGRRGTDTQYF
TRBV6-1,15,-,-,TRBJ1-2,TGTGCCAGCAGTGAACCAGGGTCCGTGCACTATGGCTACACCTTC,CASSEPGSVHYGYTF
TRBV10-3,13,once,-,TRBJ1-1,TGTGCCATCAGTGACGGGGGTTCCCCTGAAGCTTTCTTT,CAISDGGSPEAFF
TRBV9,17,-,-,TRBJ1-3,TGTGCCAGCAGCGTAAACGAGAGGGGGTTATCTGGAAACACCATATATTTT,CASSVNERGLSGNTIYF
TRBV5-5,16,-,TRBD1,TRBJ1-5,TGTGCCAGCAGTCAGTCTCCGGGACAGACATATCAGCCCCAGCATTTT,CASSQSPGQTYQPQHF
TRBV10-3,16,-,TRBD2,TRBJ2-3,TGTGCCATCAGAGGATCTCGCGGGGGGGAGACAGATACGCAGTATTTT,CAIRGSRGGETDTQYF
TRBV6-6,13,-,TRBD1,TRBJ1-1,TGTGCCAGCAGGAGGGGACAGAGGGATGAAGCTTTCTTT,CASRRGQRDEAFF
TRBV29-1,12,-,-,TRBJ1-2,TGCAGCGTCCAACAGGGAAACTATGGCTACACCTTC,CSVQQGNYGYTF
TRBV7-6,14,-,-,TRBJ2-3,TGTGCCAGCAGCCGACGAATAGCTGGAGATACGCAGTATTTT,CASSRRIAGDTQYF
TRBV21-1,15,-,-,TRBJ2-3,TGTGCCAGCAGCAAAGATGGGGACAGAACAGATACGCAGTATTTT,CASSKDGDRTDTQYF
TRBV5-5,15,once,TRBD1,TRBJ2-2,TGTGCCAGCAGCTTGCGGACAGGGAACACCGGGGAGCTGTTTTTT,CASSLRTGNTGELFF
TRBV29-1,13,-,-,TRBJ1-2,TGCAGCGTTGAAGAGGGGGCGCGTGATGGCTACACCTTC,CSVEEGARDGYTF
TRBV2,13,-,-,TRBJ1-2,TGTGCCAGCAGTGAAGGACATACCTATGGCTACACCTTC,CASSEGHTYGYTF
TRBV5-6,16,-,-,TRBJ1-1,TGTGCCAGCAGCCTACGGACGATAGCAGGGATCTCTCAAGCTTTCTTT,CASSLRTIAGISQAFF
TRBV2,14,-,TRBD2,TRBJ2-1,TGTGCCAGCCAGACTAGCGGGGGGTCCAATGAGCAGTTCTTC,CASQTSGGSNEQFF
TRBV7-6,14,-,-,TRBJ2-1,TGTGCCAGCAGCCCGGTTCACTCCTACAATGAGCAGTTCTTC,CASSPVHSYNEQFF
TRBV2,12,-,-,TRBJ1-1,TGTGCCAGTCGGTACGGTCACACTGAAGCTTTCTTT,CASRYGHTEAFF
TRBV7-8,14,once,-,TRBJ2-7,TGTGCCAGCAGCCAGGGACTGCTCATGGACGAGCAGTACTTC,CASSQGLLMDEQYF
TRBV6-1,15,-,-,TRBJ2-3,TGTGCCAGCAGTTTTTACTTGGGAGGCACAGATACGCAGTATTTT,CASSFYLGGTDTQYF
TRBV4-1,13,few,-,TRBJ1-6,TGCGCCAGCAGCCAAGGGGGGGGGTCACCCCTCCACTTT,CASSQGGGSPLHF
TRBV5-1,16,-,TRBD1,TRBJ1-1,TGCGCCAGCAGCTTGGGAAAAACAGGGGGCCTTATTGAAGCTTTCTTT,CASSLGKTGGLIEAFF
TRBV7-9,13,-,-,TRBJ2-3,TGTGCCGCAGAGGGAGGTTCCACAGATACGCAGTATTTT,CAAEGGSTDTQYF
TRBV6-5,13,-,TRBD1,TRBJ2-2,TGTGCCAGCAGAAGAGACAGGGCCGGGGAGCTGTTTTTT,CASRRDRAGELFF
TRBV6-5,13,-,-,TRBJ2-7,TGTGCCAGCAGTTCCAACAGGGTTGGCGAGCAGTACTTC,CASSSNRVGEQYF
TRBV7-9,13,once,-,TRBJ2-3,TGTGCCAGCAGCTTAGGGCTTGGCGATACGCAGTATTTT,CASSLGLGDTQYF
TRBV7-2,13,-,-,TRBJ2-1,TGTGCCAGCAGCCCTACCACCGTAAATGAGCAGTTCTTC,CASSPTTVNEQFF
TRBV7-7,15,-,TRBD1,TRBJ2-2,TGTGCCAGCAGCTCATCAACAGGGGACACCGGGGAGCTGTTTTTT,CASSSSTGDTGELFF
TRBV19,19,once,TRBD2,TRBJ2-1,TGTGCCAGTAGTCTCCGAGGGAGCGGGGCGATCCGCTCCTACAATGAGCAGTTCTTC,CASSLRGSGAIRSYNEQFF
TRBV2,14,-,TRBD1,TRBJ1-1,TGTGCCAGCAGTCCGGTGGCGGGACAGGGTGAAGCTTTCTTT,CASSPVAGQGEAFF
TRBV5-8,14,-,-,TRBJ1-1,TGTGCCAGCAGCTCCGCAGGAAAGCACACTGAAGCTTTCTTT,CASSSAGKHTEAFF
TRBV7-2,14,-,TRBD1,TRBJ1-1,TGTGCCAGCAGCTTAACAGGGACAGGGTTTGAAGCTTTCTTT,CASSLTGTGFEAFF
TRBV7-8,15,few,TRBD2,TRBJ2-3,TGTGCCAGCAGCTTAAGCGGGGCCTACCAAGATACGCAGTATTTT,CASSLSGAYQDTQYF
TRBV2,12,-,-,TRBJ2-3,TGTGTCAGCGGTTGGGGCGTAGATACGCAGTATTTT,CVSGWGVDTQYF
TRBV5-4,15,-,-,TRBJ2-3,TGTGCCAGCAGCTTGGGTGGTACTAGCACAGATACGCAGTATTTT,CASSLGGTSTDTQYF
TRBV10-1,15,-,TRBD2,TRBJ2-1,TGCGCCAGCAGTGGTAGCGGGGTTTCCTACAATGAGCAGTTCTTC,CASSGSGVSYNEQFF